This TCR beta chain was captured by sequencing in a study of T cell responses to AZD1222 COVID-19 vaccine. The study, taken as a whole, reports: Without day 14 samples, only post-peak T cell repertoires were studied.

TCRdb keeps only in-frame clones here, not all; method: immunoSEQ multiplex PCR. The sample contains more than 95,000 clones, about four fifths of which appear only once. A note on this clone: The antigen is undetermined.

Source: peripheral blood, taken on day 0 of AZD1222 vaccination. This TCR came from an adult in good health.

The CDR3 DNA follows: TGTGCCAGCAGCCAAAACGGAGCCAAAAACATTCAGTACTTC. Amino acid sequence: CASSQNGAKNIQYF. The chain carries TRBV3-1 (or the pseudogene TRBV3-2) and TRBJ2-4, with D uncertain. The CDR3 contains 14 residues. The V end was cut by 2 bases, the J end by 0 bases, with 5 bases between. Germline CDR1 and CDR2: LGHDT and YNNKEL (reference sequence).